This TCR beta chain came from a study of blood T cells in healthy people across ages. The CDR3 is made up of 15 amino acids. CDR1 MDHEN and CDR2 SYDVKM come from the germline V gene. The ends lost 4 bases at V and 8 bases at J; junction bases unmatched: 6. A sample-barcoded 5' primer and a J-beta primer mix were used in a second PCR of about 7 to 12 cycles. Per-sample output comprised a minimum of 3 million paired-end reads containing CDR3. TCRdb processed the 5' RACE reads anew with MiXCR; each CDR3 protein has one entry. The data contain 1.8 million or so distinct CDR3 sequences, 39% of them singletons. Samples each yielded at least 6 micrograms of total RNA.

The chain employs TRBV28 and TRBJ2-1, with 12 bases lining up with TRBD2. The source is a human donor in good health. The sequenced sample was blood. Here the CDR3 reads CASSSRTSGDYEQFF. In nucleotides, the CDR3 is TGTGCCAGCAGTTCTCGGACTAGCGGGGACTATGAGCAGTTCTTC.